The subject of this entry is one T cell receptor beta chain. The antigen this receptor binds is unknown. Nothing much larger sits one base from this clone, and base qualities are not available. This sample stems from a study of blood T cell repertoires in COVID-19 (dated by TCRdb to 2018 to 2020). About the study as a whole: Collaborator samples came from the United States, Italy and Spain and covered acute and convalescent phases of COVID-19. The dataset comprised deeply sampled blood TCRbeta repertoires from subjects exposed to, actively infected with, or recovered from COVID-19. Samples came from the ongoing ImmuneRACE study (first 160 participants) plus 1,254 subjects from 6 global collaborators. A de-identified subject ID, COVID-19 status, age in years and sex were almost always included in the sample metadata. The prospective study material was composed of cDNA or gDNA derived from T cells, B-cell-depleted T cells, or PBMCs. Where available, HLA class I and class II types were taken from metadata supplied by the sample provider and were not determined by assay-based typing. The repertoires were released in a freely available public database meant as a resource for research on the immune response to SARS-CoV-2.

At the junction V is shortened by 0 bases and J by 2 bases; bases outside the gene matches: 6. The germline V gene (reference sequence) specifies LGHDT as CDR1 and YNNKEL as CDR2. The CDR3 holds 18 amino acids from the cysteine to the phenylalanine. CDR3 DNA is the only sequence kept; it has 54 bases, read in frame from the first base. Collaborating institutions collected whole blood in K2EDTA tubes following their own protocols. For TCRbeta analysis, collaborators shipped samples as frozen whole blood, isolated PBMCs, or DNA extracted from either of those sample types. TCRbeta CDR3 regions were amplified from genomic DNA using the immunoSEQ Assay, a bias-controlled multiplex PCR. The study's own analysis went as follows. Within the assay, amplification of reference gene primers was used to estimate how many nucleated cells each sample contained. Sequence reads were collapsed and filtered to measure the absolute abundance of every unique TCRbeta CDR3 rearrangement. For each sample, productive Simpson clonality was calculated by taking the square root of Simpson's diversity index across productive rearrangements. Held by TCRdb, this immuneACCESS table contains in-frame sequences only and omits some clones. Under half of the omission traces to an unresolved V gene where checked; the cause of the rest is unknown. V, J and clone size reflect that table, while D and trimming were determined from the DNA. This sample lists tens of thousands of clones; roughly 86% were detected once. More than 25% of the sample is taken by the ten largest.

Broad study findings and their caveats: How much clinical and demographic metadata was included differed by source and by participant, and the metadata was provided uncurated.

Material for sequencing was peripheral blood. This receptor was obtained from a man between 50 and 59 years old with acute or convalescent COVID-19. The rearranged segments are TRBV3-1 (or the pseudogene TRBV3-2) and TRBJ2-1; 11 nucleotides in the junction match TRBD2. The CDR3 protein is CASSQERLAGGAYNEQFF. The DNA sequence is TGTGCCAGCAGCCAAGAACGGCTAGCGGGGGGAGCCTACAATGAGCAGTTCTTC.